This paragraph covers one T cell receptor beta chain sequence. As yet, its antigen is unknown. This sample was taken from a study of CD8 T cells in ankylosing spondylitis. Study-wide points: Made up of eight highly homologous variants, a TCR beta motif appeared characteristic of ankylosing spondylitis blood.

V was clipped by 4 bases and J by 3 bases; unmatched bases: 15. The CDR3 sequence is 18 residues long. Quantitative molecular-barcoded 5'-RACE generated the TCR beta libraries. From the 5' RACE reads, TCRdb called clonotypes with MiXCR, one entry per CDR3 protein. The repertoire includes roughly 160,000 distinct CDR3 sequences, 11% of them detected once, and almost 30% sits in the top ten. The sample consisted of blood, either unsorted or a sorted T cell fraction (not recorded which). This chain joins TRBV12-3 or TRBV12-4 and TRBJ1-1; TRBD1 matches at 9 bases. This clonotype was obtained from a male donor with ankylosing spondylitis or in good health (not recorded which). CDR3 coding DNA: TGTGCCAGCAGTTCACTTAGTGGGGGACAGGGAAGGCACACTGAAGCTTTCTTT. Its protein is CASSSLSGGQGRHTEAFF.